This is a list of T cell receptor beta chains from one sample in a study of cytomegalovirus exposure and HLA in healthy donors. TCRdb keeps only in-frame clones here, not all; method: immunoSEQ multiplex PCR. This listing includes about 190,000 clones. Sample: PBMCs. These receptors originate from a woman in her thirties in good health and CMV-seropositive. The CDR3 runs from the conserved cysteine through the conserved F or W. D genes are given only for firm matches.

cdr3_nt	cdr3_aa	v_call	j_call	d_call
TGCGCCAGCAGCTTGGCGGTCCCTCTCAATGAGCAGTTCTTC	CASSLAVPLNEQFF	TRBV5-1	TRBJ2-1	NA
TGTGCCAGCAGGCCAGACACCGGGGAGCTGTTTTTT	CASRPDTGELFF	TRBV2	TRBJ2-2	NA
TGTGCCACCCGGACTAGCGGGAGTTCAGATACGCAGTATTTT	CATRTSGSSDTQYF	TRBV6-5	TRBJ2-3	TRBD2
TGTGCCAGCAGCTTAGGTGGCGGCGTATATGGCTACACCTTC	CASSLGGGVYGYTF	TRBV11-2	TRBJ1-2	NA
TGTGCCAGCAGCCCTAGGTCGGGGTTTGGCACCGGGGAGCTGTTTTTT	CASSPRSGFGTGELFF	TRBV11-3	TRBJ2-2	NA
TGTGCCAGCAGTTTATATCAGACAGGGGGGAATGAGCAGTTCTTC	CASSLYQTGGNEQFF	TRBV27	TRBJ2-1	TRBD1
TGTGCCAGCACTCAGGGAGGGACAACTGACTATGGCTACACCTTC	CASTQGGTTDYGYTF	TRBV6-1	TRBJ1-2	NA
TGTGCCAGCAGCTTAGGCTCCTCTTACGAGCAGTACTTC	CASSLGSSYEQYF	TRBV13	TRBJ2-7	NA
TGTGCCAGCAGCCGCACAGGTTCTCCATCGGGAGCTTTCTTT	CASSRTGSPSGAFF	TRBV6-5	TRBJ1-1	NA
TGTGCCAGTAGTTGGACTGACTTGACCACTGAAGCTTTCTTT	CASSWTDLTTEAFF	TRBV19	TRBJ1-1	NA
TGTGCCAGCAGCTTAAACGGCGGGAGGGATATTGAGACCCAGTACTTC	CASSLNGGRDIETQYF	TRBV7-2	TRBJ2-5	TRBD2
TGTGCCACCAGCAGAACACAGGGGTCGACCACCGGGGAGCTGTTTTTT	CATSRTQGSTTGELFF	TRBV15	TRBJ2-2	TRBD1
TGTGCCAGCACCCCGAACCTAGCACGAGATACGCAGTATTTT	CASTPNLARDTQYF	TRBV9	TRBJ2-3	NA
TGTGCCAGCAGCACGGACAGGTACGGAGAGCAGTACTTC	CASSTDRYGEQYF	TRBV5-4	TRBJ2-7	TRBD1
TGTGCCAGCAGTCCCCTAGCGGGAGCGGGTGAGCAGTTCTTC	CASSPLAGAGEQFF	TRBV6-6	TRBJ2-1	TRBD2
TGCAGCGTTTCCCGACAGGGGCACTCTGGAAACACCATATATTTT	CSVSRQGHSGNTIYF	TRBV29-1	TRBJ1-3	TRBD1
TGTGCCAGCTCCGCGACTACAGCCAAAAACATTCAGTACTTC	CASSATTAKNIQYF	TRBV18	TRBJ2-4	NA
TGCGCCAGCAGTCAATCCTGCAGAAAGAAAGGGACTAGCCGGGACACCGGGGAGCTGTTTTTT	CASSQSCRKKGTSRDTGELFF	TRBV23-1	TRBJ2-2	TRBD2
TGCGCCAGCAATTTGACAGGGGGGTCGGTCGGGGTCCGGACTGAAGCTTTCTTT	CASNLTGGSVGVRTEAFF	TRBV5-1	TRBJ1-1	TRBD1
TGCGCCAGCAGCCAAGAAAGTGGCATTCAGGGCTATGGCTACACCTTC	CASSQESGIQGYGYTF	TRBV4-1	TRBJ1-2	NA
TGCAGCGTGACGTTCGGGAGCCGGTCCTACAATGAGCAGTTCTTC	CSVTFGSRSYNEQFF	TRBV29-1	TRBJ2-1	NA
TGTGCCAGCAGCTTCAGGGGAAATCAGCCCCAGCATTTT	CASSFRGNQPQHF	TRBV7-8	TRBJ1-5	NA
TGTGCCAGCAGCTTACGGCGCACGGGAACAACGGATGGCTACACCTTC	CASSLRRTGTTDGYTF	TRBV7-8	TRBJ1-2	NA
TGTGCCAGCAGCGCCGATCCCAGGGGGCAGGACTATGGCTACACCTTC	CASSADPRGQDYGYTF	TRBV9	TRBJ1-2	TRBD1
TGTGCCAGCAGCTTGATCGGTAACTATGGCTACACCTTC	CASSLIGNYGYTF	TRBV5-4	TRBJ1-2	NA
TGTGCCAGCAGCTTAGAGAGGACAGGCATCTTGCTCTTC	CASSLERTGILLF	TRBV11-2	TRBJ1-2	TRBD1
TGTGCCAGCTCGGGGGAAAGCTCCTACAATGAGCAGTTCTTC	CASSGESSYNEQFF	TRBV6-5	TRBJ2-1	NA
TGCGCCAGCAGTGAGAGGACAGAGCAGTTCTTC	CASSERTEQFF	TRBV10-1	TRBJ2-1	NA
TGTGCCAGCATGGCAGGGGTGAGCGATGAGCAGTTCTTC	CASMAGVSDEQFF	TRBV19	TRBJ2-1	NA
TGTGCCGCCGATAGCGGGGGGGCGAGGGAGACCCAGTACTTC	CAADSGGARETQYF	TRBV2	TRBJ2-5	TRBD2
TGTGCCAGCAGCCAACTGACAGGGGGCGGGGTGAACACTGAAGCTTTCTTT	CASSQLTGGGVNTEAFF	TRBV4-2	TRBJ1-1	TRBD1
TGTGCCAGCAGCGTTACAGCGAACACTGAAGCTTTCTTT	CASSVTANTEAFF	TRBV11-3	TRBJ1-1	NA
TGCGCCAGCAGTGTTGACCACAGGAGTGAAAAACTGTTTTTT	CASSVDHRSEKLFF	TRBV5-1	TRBJ1-4	NA
TGTGCCAGCAGCTTAGATGCAGGTCCCTACGAGCAGTACTTC	CASSLDAGPYEQYF	TRBV7-6	TRBJ2-7	NA
TGTGCCAGCAGCTTCTACCTAGGGGTGAACACTGAAGCTTTCTTT	CASSFYLGVNTEAFF	TRBV7-8	TRBJ1-1	NA
TGTGCCAGCGGCAGCGGCACAGATACGCAGTATTTT	CASGSGTDTQYF	TRBV7-2	TRBJ2-3	NA
TGTGCCAGCAGCCCACTTATCGCCTACAATGAGCAGTTCTTC	CASSPLIAYNEQFF	TRBV5-6	TRBJ2-1	NA
TGTGCCAGCAGTTCAGGGTCCGGGGAGCTGTTTTTT	CASSSGSGELFF	TRBV7-9	TRBJ2-2	NA
TGCGCCAGCAGCTTAGGGGGGACAGGGGCTCCTCGGGGTGAAGAGACCCAGTACTTC	CASSLGGTGAPRGEETQYF	TRBV5-1	TRBJ2-5	TRBD1
TGTGCCAGCAGTGAAGTCCAGGAGGGAGAGACCCAGTACTTC	CASSEVQEGETQYF	TRBV6-1	TRBJ2-5	NA
TGCGCCAGCAGCATGGACCCAGGGGCGGATACGCAGTATTTT	CASSMDPGADTQYF	TRBV5-1	TRBJ2-3	NA
TGTGCCAGTAAACCCTCGGGGAGCAATCAGCCCCAGCATTTT	CASKPSGSNQPQHF	TRBV19	TRBJ1-5	NA
TGCGCCAGCAGCCAAGCCTCCCGAACAGGGGGTTATTCACCCCTCCACTTT	CASSQASRTGGYSPLHF	TRBV4-1	TRBJ1-6	TRBD1
TGTGCCAGTAGTATCACCTTACCGGGAGCCTCCGAGCAGTACTTC	CASSITLPGASEQYF	TRBV19	TRBJ2-7	NA
TGTGCCAGCAGAAATACAGGGGGCACCACTGAAGCTTTCTTT	CASRNTGGTTEAFF	TRBV6-5	TRBJ1-1	TRBD1
TGTGCCACCAGCAGCTTCGTGGACAGGGTAAGGACTGAAGCTTTCTTT	CATSSFVDRVRTEAFF	TRBV15	TRBJ1-1	TRBD1
TGTGCCAGCAGTGAAGTGACGGCGGATAATTCACCCCTCCACTTT	CASSEVTADNSPLHF	TRBV6-1	TRBJ1-6	NA
TGTGCCAGCAGCTTATACAACGAGCAGTACTTC	CASSLYNEQYF	TRBV7-2	TRBJ2-7	NA
TGTGCCATCCGAGCAGAGGGAGATACGCAGTATTTT	CAIRAEGDTQYF	TRBV10-3	TRBJ2-3	NA
TGTGCCAGCAGCCCCCAGGATCGGGACAGGGGGCTGATGAACACTGAAGCTTTCTTT	CASSPQDRDRGLMNTEAFF	TRBV11-2	TRBJ1-1	TRBD1
TGCAGCGTTTTCAGGGGGCGGAGGACTGAAGCTTTCTTT	CSVFRGRRTEAFF	TRBV29-1	TRBJ1-1	TRBD1
TGCGCCAGCAGCCCATCTGGGACAGGTGACTTTGGCTACACCTTC	CASSPSGTGDFGYTF	TRBV5-1	TRBJ1-2	TRBD1
TGTGCCAGCAGGGGGGGGCTAGCGTATACCTACGAGCAGTACTTC	CASRGGLAYTYEQYF	TRBV28	TRBJ2-7	NA
TGCAGCGTTAACCTTGACAGGGGGCTTGGCTACACCTTC	CSVNLDRGLGYTF	TRBV29-1	TRBJ1-2	TRBD1
TGTGCCAGCAGTTTAGAGGCCTCTGGAAACACCATATATTTT	CASSLEASGNTIYF	TRBV6-5	TRBJ1-3	NA
TGTGCCATCAGGGGGCTTTCAGAGACTGAAGCTTTCTTT	CAIRGLSETEAFF	TRBV10-3	TRBJ1-1	NA
TGTGCCAGCAGTTTGGACAGGGTTAACTATGGCTACACCTTC	CASSLDRVNYGYTF	TRBV28	TRBJ1-2	TRBD1
TGTGCCAGCTCACCGAGCCGGGACAGGGTTCCAGATACGCAGTATTTT	CASSPSRDRVPDTQYF	TRBV18	TRBJ2-3	TRBD1
TGTGCCAGCAGCTTAGATAGCGGGAGTGGTAGATACGAGCAGTACTTC	CASSLDSGSGRYEQYF	TRBV7-9	TRBJ2-7	TRBD2
TGTGCCAGCAGTTACGCGACTAGCTACGAGCAGTACTTC	CASSYATSYEQYF	TRBV6-5	TRBJ2-7	NA